One and the same sample provided the 24 T cell receptor beta chains below, sequenced in a study of CD8+CD57+ T cells in acquired aplastic anemia (dated by TCRdb to between 2017 and 2018). Flow cytometry had shown CD8+CD57+ cell expansion in the patients selected for sequencing. This sample was sequenced with an Illumina HiSeq 2000. Genomic DNA was used as template for profiling of TCR beta VDJ combinations and CDR3 sequences. TCRdb took the public reads, trimmed them with fastp at Q25, ran MiXCR for clone calling and kept in-frame beta chains. Rows matching on CDR3 protein sequence are summarized as one entry with the most common DNA and genes. The sample records approximately 260,000 distinct CDR3 sequences, less than 85% of which are singletons. The biggest ten clones account for 42% of the sample. Sample: sorted CD4+, CD8+, or CD8+CD57+ T cells (not recorded which) from PBMCs. These receptor sequences come from a human donor with aplastic anemia.

This chain uses TRBV5-6 with TRBJ2-3; D uncertain. The V gene's germline CDR1 is SGHDT and CDR2 YYEEEE. The length of the CDR3 is 13 residues. The ends were cut back, 7 bases at V and 4 bases at J, with 13 bases in the middle. The CDR3 protein is CASGVAPPDTQYF. The DNA of the CDR3 is TGTGCCAGCGGGGTCGCTCCTCCAGATACGCAGTATTTT.

The gene calls are TRBV11-3 and TRBJ2-7; perhaps D is TRBD1 or TRBD2 (5 bases each). V was clipped by 2 bases and J by 6 bases, with 11 bases between them. Germline assignment: CDR1 SGHNT and CDR2 YENEEA. This CDR3 is built from 13 residues. The CDR3 DNA reads as TGTGCCAGCAGCTTATCGGCTGGGGGCGAGCAGTACTTC. Protein sequence: CASSLSAGGEQYF.

V usage is TRBV14 and J usage is TRBJ1-2; D not certain. V shed 4 bases and J shed 5 bases, with 11 bases lying between them. This CDR3 region has 13 residues. In germline, CDR1 is SGHDN, CDR2 FVKESK. The CDR3 bases are TGTGCCAGCAGCCTCGACTTCAAGTATGGCTACACCTTC. This translates into CASSLDFKYGYTF.

The chain combines TRBV7-2 with TRBJ1-6; 8 bases map to TRBD1. Germline V gene lookup returns CDR1 SGHTA and CDR2 FQGNSA. The CDR3 is 14 amino acids. The V and J ends lost 4 bases and 9 bases, in that order; junction bases with no gene match: 5. DNA for the CDR3: TGTGCCAGCAGCTGGACAGGGATGCTTTCACCCCTCCACTTT. Its protein product is CASSWTGMLSPLHF.

This chain joins TRBV10-3 and TRBJ1-1; no definite D call. Trimming pared 0 bases from V and 5 bases from J, leaving 4 bases between. There are 12 residues in the CDR3. Germline V gives CDR1 ENHRY, CDR2 SYGVKD. The CDR3: CAISESGTEAFF. CDR3 bases: TGTGCCATCAGTGAGTCAGGGACTGAAGCTTTCTTT.

The rearrangement joins TRBV5-6 to TRBJ2-7; 7 bases line up with TRBD2. V was pared by 0 bases and J by 3 bases, with 6 bases of the junction left unmatched. The CDR3 runs to 15 residues. Germline CDR1 and CDR2: SGHDT and YYEEEE. In nucleotides, the CDR3 is TGTGCCAGCAGCTTGGGGGAGGGCGGCTGCTACGAGCAGTACGTC. Amino acid sequence: CASSLGEGGCYEQYV.

Note on this clonotype: The final CDR3 position lacks the conserved phenylalanine or tryptophan, pointing to a likely read error. The DNA is omitted, as the CDR3 cannot be located on it reliably, and the CDR3 follows TCRdb's listing. This rearrangement joins TRBV7-8 to TRBJ2-1; the table gives TRBD2 as D, unverified against the DNA. The CDR3 is 13 amino acids in total, end residues counted. CDR1 is SGHVS, CDR2 FQNEAQ, per germline. CDR3 amino acids: CASSFGGSPETQY.

Note on this clonotype: One end of the junction does not line up with germline, which may come from a read error. The chain carries TRBV7-2 and TRBJ2-1; TRBD2 agrees at 8 bases. The CDR3 spans 16 residues. Germline CDR1 and CDR2: SGHTA and FQGNSA. CDR3 sequence: CACSLAGSPGTQEQFF. Here the CDR3 DNA reads TGTGCCTGCAGCTTAGCGGGAAGCCCCGGGACGCAGGAGCAGTTCTTC.

This clonotype was seen a handful of times. In DNA, the CDR3 is TGTGCCAGCAGCGAGGAGGGGGCAGATACGCAGTATTTT. Translating gives CASSEEGADTQYF. The chain recombines TRBV5-8 with TRBJ2-3, with D perhaps given as TRBD1 or TRBD2 (6 bases each). The V gene lost 4 bases and the J gene lost 4 bases, with 10 bases spanning the gap. This CDR3 spans 13 amino acids. CDR1 is SGHTS, CDR2 YDEGEE, per germline.

This clonotype was seen more than once but under ten times. This rearrangement joins TRBV19 to TRBJ2-7; 7 bases match TRBD1. The CDR3 is made up of 14 amino acids. Germline CDR1 LNHDA, CDR2 SQIVND (reference sequence). Trimming removed 1 base from V and 2 bases from J; junction bases left unmatched: 2. The CDR3 DNA follows: TGTGCCAGTAGTATAGGGCAGGGGGCCTACGAGCAGTACTTC. Its translation: CASSIGQGAYEQYF.

CDR3 nucleotides: TGTGCCAGCAGCTTCTGTAGCGGGAGAACAGATACGCAGCAGTACGTC. Translated, it gives CASSFCSGRTDTQQYV. The J gene is TRBJ2-7, the V gene TRBV7-8; 9 nucleotides agree with TRBD2. The CDR3 is 16 amino acids. Trimming at V came to 3 bases and at J to 8 bases, leaving 14 bases not matched to a gene. The germline V gene encodes CDR1 SGHVS and CDR2 FQNEAQ.

This chain uses TRBV5-1 with TRBJ2-1; TRBD1 agrees at 9 bases. V was pared by 3 bases and J by 6 bases, with 4 bases of the junction left unmatched. The germline CDR1 and CDR2 sequences are SGHRS and YFSETQ. CDR3 length equals 14 residues. CDR3 sequence reads: CASSYRGPSNEQFF. CDR3 coding DNA: TGCGCCAGCAGCTACAGGGGGCCCTCCAATGAGCAGTTCTTC.

The chain combines TRBV12-3 or TRBV12-4 with TRBJ2-5, with D perhaps matching TRBD1 (6 bases). V was shortened by 7 bases and J by 4 bases, with 19 bases between the two germline ends. The CDR3 sequence is 15 residues long. CDR3 nucleotides: TGTGCCAGCACCTCTCTAGAGGCCAGGGGAGAGACCCAGTACTTC. This codes for CASTSLEARGETQYF.

This clonotype was counted a few times. The conserved phenylalanine or tryptophan is not found at the CDR3 terminus, so this likely reflects a read error. Because the CDR3's place on the DNA is in doubt, the DNA is left out and the CDR3 is given as listed by TCRdb. V usage is TRBV19 and J usage is TRBJ2-1; the D call TRBD2 from the table was never checked on the DNA. Counting both end residues, the CDR3 totals 16 amino acids. The germline gives CDR1 LNHDA, CDR2 SQIVND (reference sequence). The CDR3 loop is CASSIASGADHEQFFV.

In its sample, this clonotype was seen once. The junction departs from the called germline gene at one end, perhaps through a read error. The V call is TRBV19, the J call TRBJ1-2; 10 bases match TRBD1. CDR1 and CDR2 (germline): LNHDA, SQIVND (reference sequence). This CDR3 region has 15 residues. This chain's CDR3 is CASSETGGADDGHTF. The CDR3 nucleotides read TGTGCCAGCAGCGAGACAGGGGGCGCCGACGATGGCCACACCTTT.

The J gene is TRBJ2-1, the V gene TRBV7-8; either TRBD1 or TRBD2 may fit D (5 bases each). Germline CDR1 is SGHVS and CDR2 is FQNEAQ. CDR3 length equals 13 residues. V was cut by 6 bases and J by 13 bases, with 19 bases left in between. CDR3 nucleotide sequence: TGTGCCAGCAGTTTTGGGGGAATCCCCGATCAGTTCTTC. Its translation is CASSFGGIPDQFF.

This sequence joins TRBV12-3 or TRBV12-4 and TRBJ1-5; a weak D match, TRBD1 (6 bases). Trimming shortened V by 6 bases and J by 6 bases, and 12 bases separated the two germline ends. The CDR3 consists of 13 residues. CDR3 protein: CASRSTGTQPQHF. CDR3 nucleotides: TGTGCCAGCAGGAGTACAGGGACTCAGCCCCAGCATTTT.

The CDR3 region is CASSDGGIRGEFF. The CDR3 nucleotides read TGTGCCAGCAGTGATGGCGGGATCCGGGGAGAGTTCTTC. The chain links TRBV7-3 to TRBJ2-1; tentatively, D is TRBD2 (6 bases). Per the germline V gene, CDR1 is SGHTA and CDR2 is FQGTGA. The CDR3 sequence is 13 residues long. V lost 6 bases and J 14 bases, leaving 20 bases between the germline ends. The variable domain in full, completed from reference TRBV7-3 and TRBJ2-1, reads GAGVSQTPSNKVTEKGKYVELRCDPISGHTALYWYRQSLGQGPEFLIYFQGTGAADDSGLPNDRFFAVRPEGSVSTLKIQRTERGDSAVYLCASSDGGIRGEFFGPGTRLTVL.

V and J are TRBV6-1 and TRBJ2-1; 10 bases fit TRBD2. The V gene end was trimmed by 9 bases and the J gene end by 6 bases; junction bases not matched to a gene: 8. The V gene's germline CDR1 is MNHNS and CDR2 SASEGT. CDR3 length equals 14 residues. The CDR3 is CASSPGLAVNEQFF. In nucleotides, the CDR3 is TGTGCCAGTTCACCCGGACTAGCGGTCAATGAGCAGTTCTTC.

V gene TRBV9 combines with J gene TRBJ2-7; D call uncertain. CDR3 length equals 14 residues. CDR1 and CDR2 from the germline V gene are SGDLS and YYNGEE. Trimming stripped 1 base from V and 7 bases from J, with 15 bases between. DNA for the CDR3: TGTGCCAGCAGCGTAAGGAGCCTCCGTAGGGAGCAGTACTTC. This translates into CASSVRSLRREQYF.

Concerning this clonotype itself: The missing conserved phenylalanine or tryptophan at the end of this CDR3 makes a read error likely. No DNA is shown, since the ends of the CDR3 on it are uncertain; the CDR3 is the one TCRdb lists. The V gene is TRBV7-9, the J gene TRBJ1-1. The CDR3 has 13 amino acids, counting both end residues. Germline V lookup: CDR1 SEHNR, CDR2 FQNEAQ (reference sequence). Here the CDR3 reads CASSLQGGARAKY.

This clonotype was seen more than once but under ten times. The chain combines TRBV11-2 with TRBJ2-7; D is ambiguous. Per germline, CDR1 SGHAT and CDR2 FQNNGV. Trimming removed 1 base at V and 5 bases at J, with 9 bases between. The CDR3 length is 13 residues. The CDR3 sequence is CASSLGRADEQYF. Written as DNA, the CDR3 is TGTGCCAGCAGCTTAGGTCGGGCAGACGAGCAGTACTTC.

Regarding this clonotype: The junction shows a germline mismatch at one end, possibly a read error. The chain recombines TRBV7-2 with TRBJ2-3; maybe TRBD2 (7 bases). CDR3 length: 14 residues. CDR1 SGHTA and CDR2 FQGNSA come from the germline V gene. The CDR3 region is CASSLAGGPPDTQF. The CDR3 nucleotides read TGTGCCAGCAGCTTAGCGGGGGGGCCGCCAGATACGCAGTTT.

In regard to this clonotype: Given the absence of the conserved phenylalanine or tryptophan at the CDR3 end, a read error is likely. No DNA is shown, since the ends of the CDR3 on it are uncertain; the CDR3 is the one TCRdb lists. CDR3 sequence: CASGARGTDPQYFCP. The V and J genes are TRBV2 and TRBJ2-7; the D call of TRBD1 is as the table states it, not checked on the DNA. The CDR3 contains 15 residues when both ends are counted. The germline gives CDR1 SNHLY, CDR2 FYNNEI.